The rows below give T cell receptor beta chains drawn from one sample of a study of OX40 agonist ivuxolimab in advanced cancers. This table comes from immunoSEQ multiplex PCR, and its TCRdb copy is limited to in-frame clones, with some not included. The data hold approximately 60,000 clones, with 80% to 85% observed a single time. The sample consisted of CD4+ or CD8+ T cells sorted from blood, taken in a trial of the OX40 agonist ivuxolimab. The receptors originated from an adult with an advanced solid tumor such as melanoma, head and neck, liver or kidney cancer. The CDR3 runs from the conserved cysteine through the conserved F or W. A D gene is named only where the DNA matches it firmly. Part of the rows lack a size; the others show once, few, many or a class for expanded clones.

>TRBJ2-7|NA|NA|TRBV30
TGTGCCTGGAGTGAAGACCGGGACTACGAGCAGTACTTC
CAWSEDRDYEQYF
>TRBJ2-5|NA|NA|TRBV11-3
TGTGCCAGCAGCTACCCGGTGGGAGAGACCCAGTACTTC
CASSYPVGETQYF
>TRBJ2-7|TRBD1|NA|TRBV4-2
TGTGCCAGCAGCACCCGGACAGGGAGTTACGAGCAGTACTTC
CASSTRTGSYEQYF
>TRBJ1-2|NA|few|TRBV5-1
TGCGCCAGCAGCTTGGATGTGGGTTTTGGCTACACCTTC
CASSLDVGFGYTF
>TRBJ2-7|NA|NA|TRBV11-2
TGTGCCAGCAGCTTACAAGCGGCCTACGAGCAGTACTTC
CASSLQAAYEQYF
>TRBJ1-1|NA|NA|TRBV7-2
TGTGCCAGCAGCACCCCGATGAGGAACACTGAAGCTTTCTTT
CASSTPMRNTEAFF
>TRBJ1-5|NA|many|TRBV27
TGTGCCAGCAGTTTTAGGACCGATCAGCCCCAGCATTTT
CASSFRTDQPQHF
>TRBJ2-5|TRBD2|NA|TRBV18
TGTGCCAGCTCACCAACGGCTAGCGGGAACCAAGAGACCCAGTACTTC
CASSPTASGNQETQYF
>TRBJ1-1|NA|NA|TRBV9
TGTGCCAGCAGCGTAGGTACAGGGAGGGCCCCTGAAGCTTTCTTT
CASSVGTGRAPEAFF
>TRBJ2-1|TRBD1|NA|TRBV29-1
TGCAGCGTAAGAGGGGGTTTGGCGGTTACAGGGGCAGACGATGAGCAGTTCTTC
CSVRGGLAVTGADDEQFF
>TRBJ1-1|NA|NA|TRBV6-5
TGTGCCAGCAGTTACTCGAGGCAGTCGAACACTGAAGCTTTCTTT
CASSYSRQSNTEAFF
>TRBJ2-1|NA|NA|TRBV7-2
TGTGCCAGCAGCTTAGGGGGCTCCTACAATGAGCAGTTCTTC
CASSLGGSYNEQFF
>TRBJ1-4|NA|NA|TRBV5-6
TGTGCCAGCAGCATCTGGTCGAATGAAAAACTGTTTTTT
CASSIWSNEKLFF
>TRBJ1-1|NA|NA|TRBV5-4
TGTGCCAGCAGCTTGGAAACGGCGGGGACTGAAGCTTTCTTT
CASSLETAGTEAFF
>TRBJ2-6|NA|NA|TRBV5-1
TGCGCCAGCAGCTTGGTCCAATCTGGGGCCAACGTCCTGACTTTC
CASSLVQSGANVLTF
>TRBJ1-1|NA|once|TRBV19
TGTGCCAGTAGTATTAAAAGGGCAGACCCTAACACTGAAGCTTTCTTT
CASSIKRADPNTEAFF
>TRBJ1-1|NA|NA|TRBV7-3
TGTGCCAGCAGCTTAGCCCGGAACACTGAAGCTTTCTTT
CASSLARNTEAFF
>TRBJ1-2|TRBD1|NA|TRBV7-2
TGTGCCAGCAGCTTCCGGGACAGGGGCTATGGCTACACCTTC
CASSFRDRGYGYTF
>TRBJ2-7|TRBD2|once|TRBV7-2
TGTGCCAGCAGCTTCACGTCGGGAGGCTCCTACGAGCAGTACTTC
CASSFTSGGSYEQYF
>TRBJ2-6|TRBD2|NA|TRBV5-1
TGCGCCAGCAGCACAATCCTCGGGACTACAATACTCTCTGGGGCCAACGTCCTGACTTTC
CASSTILGTTILSGANVLTF
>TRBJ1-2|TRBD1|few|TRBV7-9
TGTGCCAGCAGCGGCCCCGGGACAGCAATCTATGGCTACACCTTC
CASSGPGTAIYGYTF
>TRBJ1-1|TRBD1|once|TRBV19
TGTGCCAGTAGTATGGGACAGGGGGCGTTGAACACTGAAGCTTTCTTT
CASSMGQGALNTEAFF